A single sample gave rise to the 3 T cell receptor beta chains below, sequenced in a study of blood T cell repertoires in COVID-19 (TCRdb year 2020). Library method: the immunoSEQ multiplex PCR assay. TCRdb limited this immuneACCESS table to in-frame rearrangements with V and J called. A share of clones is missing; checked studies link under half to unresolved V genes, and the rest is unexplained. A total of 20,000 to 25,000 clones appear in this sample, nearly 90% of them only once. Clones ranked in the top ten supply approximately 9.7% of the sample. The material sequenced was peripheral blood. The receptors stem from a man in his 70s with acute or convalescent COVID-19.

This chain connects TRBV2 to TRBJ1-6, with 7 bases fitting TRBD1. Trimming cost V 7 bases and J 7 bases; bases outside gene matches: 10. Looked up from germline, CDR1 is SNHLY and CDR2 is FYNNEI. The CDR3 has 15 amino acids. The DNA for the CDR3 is TGTGCCAGCATTTTAATGGGGACAGAAAATTCACCCCTCCACTTT. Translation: CASILMGTENSPLHF.

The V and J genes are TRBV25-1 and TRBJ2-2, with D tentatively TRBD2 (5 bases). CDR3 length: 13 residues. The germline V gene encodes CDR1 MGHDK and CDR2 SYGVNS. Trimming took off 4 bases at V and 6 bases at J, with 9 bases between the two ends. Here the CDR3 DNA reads TGTGCCAGCAGTGCTGCCGGGGCCGGGGAGCTGTTTTTT. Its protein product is CASSAAGAGELFF.

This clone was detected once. The chain's CDR3 is CAISDRGQDEQYF. Here the CDR3 DNA reads TGTGCCATCAGTGACAGGGGGCAGGACGAGCAGTACTTC. This chain joins TRBV10-3 and TRBJ2-7, with 8 bases fitting TRBD1. CDR3 length: 13 amino acids. Losses at the gene ends were 3 bases for V and 5 bases for J; bases not matched to a gene: 3. From germline, CDR1 is ENHRY and CDR2 SYGVKD.